The 10 T cell receptor beta chains in this list originate from one sample, sequenced in a study of T cells in localized non-small cell lung cancer. Repertoires were generated with immunoSEQ multiplex PCR, while TCRdb's copy carries only in-frame clones and drops some. The sample includes around 40,000 clones, approximately 86% of them seen just once. The starting material was peripheral blood, obtained before any cancer treatment. These receptors were taken from a man aged 35 to 70 with stage I lung adenocarcinoma.

This chain connects TRBV19 to TRBJ2-2; 7 bases agree with TRBD1. The CDR3 spans 13 residues. CDR1 is LNHDA and CDR2 is SQIVND in the germline V gene (reference sequence). J lost 7 bases, V lost 6 bases, and 5 bases had no gene match. The CDR3 reads CASSIQGYGELFF. The CDR3 bases are TGTGCCAGTAGCATACAGGGGTACGGGGAGCTGTTTTTT. Combining the CDR3 with reference TRBV19 and TRBJ2-2 gives the whole variable domain DGGITQSPKYLFRKEGQNVTLSCEQNLNHDAMYWYRQDPGQGLRLIYYSQIVNDFQKGDIAEGYSVSREKKESFPLTVTSAQKNPTAFYLCASSIQGYGELFFGEGSRLTVL.

V gene TRBV7-9 combines with J gene TRBJ2-7; 7 bases map to TRBD2. This CDR3 comprises 12 residues. Looked up from germline, CDR1 is SEHNR and CDR2 is FQNEAQ (reference sequence). The ends lost 0 bases at V and 7 bases at J; junction bases unmatched: 0. The CDR3 loop is CASSLAGGEQYF. The CDR3 DNA follows: TGTGCCAGCAGCTTAGCGGGAGGGGAGCAGTACTTC.

This clone turned up a few times. This chain joins TRBV7-8 and TRBJ2-1; no clear D. Germline V lookup: CDR1 SGHVS, CDR2 FQNEAQ. The CDR3 is 12 amino acids. V gave up 2 bases and J gave up 15 bases, with 14 bases separating them. This chain's CDR3 is CASSLSQPAVFF. The CDR3, as DNA: TGTGCCAGCAGCTTAAGTCAACCGGCAGTGTTCTTC.

The genes are TRBV15 and TRBJ2-7; D unresolved. Trimming pared 5 bases from V and 3 bases from J, leaving 17 bases between. From germline, CDR1 is LNHNV and CDR2 YYDKDF (reference sequence). This CDR3 spans 15 amino acids. The CDR3 loop reads CATSARSGLNYEQYF. In DNA, the CDR3 is TGTGCCACCAGCGCCCGATCCGGCCTTAACTACGAGCAGTACTTC.

This clone was found a few times. A junction boundary mismatches the germline segment, possibly from a read error. This chain joins TRBV7-7 and TRBJ2-5; D remains ambiguous. This CDR3 contains 12 residues. Per the germline V gene, CDR1 is SSHAT and CDR2 is FNYEAQ (reference sequence). The chain's CDR3 is CASSQNKETQYF. The CDR3 nucleotides are TGTGCTAGCAGCCAGAACAAAGAGACCCAGTACTTC.

This clone turned up a few times. The CDR3 coding sequence is TGCAGCGTTGAAGGGGGGGTTCAAAATGAGCAGTTCTTC. Its translation: CSVEGGVQNEQFF. The gene calls are TRBV29-1 and TRBJ2-1; maybe TRBD2 (6 bases). This CDR3 is 13 amino acids long. With 1 base removed from V and 7 bases from J, the gap between germline ends came to 11 bases. Germline loops: CDR1 SQVTM, CDR2 ANQGSEA.

The genes are TRBV5-1 and TRBJ2-1, with 7 bases lining up with TRBD1. The CDR3 has 14 amino acids. Unmatched junction bases numbered 8, after V lost 4 bases and J lost 7 bases. The germline V gene encodes CDR1 SGHRS and CDR2 YFSETQ. The CDR3 region is CASSKSQGVNEQFF. CDR3 DNA: TGCGCCAGCAGCAAGAGTCAGGGGGTGAATGAGCAGTTCTTC.

The chain uses TRBV7-9 and TRBJ2-2, with TRBD2 matching 7 bases. This CDR3 is 16 amino acids long. With 8 bases clipped from V and 2 bases from J, the junction kept 11 bases outside the gene matches. From germline, CDR1 is SEHNR and CDR2 FQNEAQ (reference sequence). The DNA of the CDR3 is TGTGCCAGCCCCCTCGGGCTAGCGGATAACACCGGGGAGCTGTTTTTT. As protein: CASPLGLADNTGELFF.

The rearrangement links TRBV2 to TRBJ1-5, with 7 bases identical to TRBD1. V dropped 4 bases and J dropped 6; count of bases not matched to a gene: 9. The CDR3 extends over 15 amino acids. Germline V gene data show CDR1 as SNHLY and CDR2 as FYNNEI. DNA of the CDR3: TGTGCCAGCAGTGGGGGAGGGGGCGGAATTCAGCCCCAGCATTTT. It translates to CASSGGGGGIQPQHF. The variable domain in full, with the rest retrieved from reference TRBV2 and TRBJ1-5, is EPEVTQTPSHQVTQMGQEVILRCVPISNHLYFYWYRQILGQKVEFLVSFYNNEISEKSEIFDDQFSVERPDGSNFTLKIRSTKLEDSAMYFCASSGGGGGIQPQHFGDGTRLSIL.

V gene TRBV27 combines with J gene TRBJ1-4; 7 nucleotides line up with TRBD1. Germline-derived CDR1 and CDR2 are MNHEY and SMNVEV (reference sequence). V lost 6 bases and J lost 4; bases outside the gene matches: 8. This CDR3 contains 15 residues. The chain's CDR3 is CASRSQGGFNEKLFF. In DNA, the CDR3 is TGTGCCAGCAGGTCCCAGGGGGGGTTTAATGAAAAACTGTTTTTT.